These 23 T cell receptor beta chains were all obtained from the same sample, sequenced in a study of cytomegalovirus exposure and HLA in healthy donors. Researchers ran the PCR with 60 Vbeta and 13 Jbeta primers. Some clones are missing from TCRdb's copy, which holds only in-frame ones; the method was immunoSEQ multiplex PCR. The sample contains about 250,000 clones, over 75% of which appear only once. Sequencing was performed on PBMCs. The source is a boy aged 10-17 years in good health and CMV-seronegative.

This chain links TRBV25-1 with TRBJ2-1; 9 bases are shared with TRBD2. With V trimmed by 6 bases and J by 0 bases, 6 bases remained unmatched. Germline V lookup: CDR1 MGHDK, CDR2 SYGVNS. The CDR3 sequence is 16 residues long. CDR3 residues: CASSGDSGSSYNEQFF. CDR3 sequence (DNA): TGTGCCAGCAGCGGGGATAGCGGGAGCTCCTACAATGAGCAGTTCTTC.

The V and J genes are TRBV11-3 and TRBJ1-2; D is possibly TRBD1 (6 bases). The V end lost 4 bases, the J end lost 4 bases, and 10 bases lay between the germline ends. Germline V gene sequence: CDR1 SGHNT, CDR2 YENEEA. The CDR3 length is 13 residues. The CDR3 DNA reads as TGTGCCAGCAGCTCCCCAGGGGTCTATGGCTACACCTTC. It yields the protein CASSSPGVYGYTF.

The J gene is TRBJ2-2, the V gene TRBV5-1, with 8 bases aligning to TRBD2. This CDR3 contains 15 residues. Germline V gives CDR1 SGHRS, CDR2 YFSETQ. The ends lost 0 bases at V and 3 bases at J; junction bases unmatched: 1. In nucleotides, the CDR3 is TGCGCCAGCAGCTTGGCGGGAGGGGACACCGGGGAGCTGTTTTTT. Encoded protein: CASSLAGGDTGELFF.

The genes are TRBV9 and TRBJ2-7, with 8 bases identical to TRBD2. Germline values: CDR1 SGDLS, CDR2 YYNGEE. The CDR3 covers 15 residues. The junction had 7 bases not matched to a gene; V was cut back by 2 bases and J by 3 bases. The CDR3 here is CASSVGAGVGYEQYF. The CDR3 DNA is TGTGCCAGCAGCGTGGGAGCGGGAGTGGGCTACGAGCAGTACTTC. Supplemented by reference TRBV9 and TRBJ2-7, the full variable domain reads DSGVTQTPKHLITATGQRVTLRCSPRSGDLSVYWYQQSLDQGLQFLIQYYNGEERAKGNILERFSAQQFPDLHSELNLSSLELGDSALYFCASSVGAGVGYEQYFGPGTRLTVT.

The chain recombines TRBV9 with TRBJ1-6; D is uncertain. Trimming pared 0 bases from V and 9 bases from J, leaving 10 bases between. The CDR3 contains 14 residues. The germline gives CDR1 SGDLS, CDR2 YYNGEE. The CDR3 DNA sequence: TGTGCCAGCAGCGTAGCGACTGGGAGTTCACCCCTCCACTTT. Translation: CASSVATGSSPLHF.

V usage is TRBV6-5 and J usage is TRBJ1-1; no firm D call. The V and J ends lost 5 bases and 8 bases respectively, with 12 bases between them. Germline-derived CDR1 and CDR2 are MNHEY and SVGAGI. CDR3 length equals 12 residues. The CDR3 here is CASSTLRREAFF. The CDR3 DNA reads TGTGCCAGCAGTACCCTCCGGAGGGAAGCTTTCTTT.

In DNA, the CDR3 is TGTGCCAGCAGCTTAGACCCTAACCGTGGCTACACCTTC. Translation: CASSLDPNRGYTF. This rearrangement joins TRBV11-2 to TRBJ1-2; no clear D gene. The CDR3 consists of 13 residues. V was cut by 0 bases and J by 7 bases, with 9 bases left in between. Germline V gene lookup returns CDR1 SGHAT and CDR2 FQNNGV.

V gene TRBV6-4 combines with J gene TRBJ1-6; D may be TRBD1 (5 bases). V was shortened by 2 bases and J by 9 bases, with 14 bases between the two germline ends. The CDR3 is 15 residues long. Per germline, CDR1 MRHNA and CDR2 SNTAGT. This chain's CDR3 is CASSDQGMGPSPLHF. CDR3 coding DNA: TGTGCCAGCAGTGACCAGGGTATGGGGCCTTCACCCCTCCACTTT.

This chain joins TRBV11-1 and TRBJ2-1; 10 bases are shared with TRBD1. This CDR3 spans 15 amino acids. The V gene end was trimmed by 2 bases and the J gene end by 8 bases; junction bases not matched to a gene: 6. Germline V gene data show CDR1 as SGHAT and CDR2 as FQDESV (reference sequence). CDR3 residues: CASSLNRDRGDEQFF. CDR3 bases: TGTGCCAGCAGCTTAAATCGGGACAGGGGTGATGAGCAGTTCTTC.

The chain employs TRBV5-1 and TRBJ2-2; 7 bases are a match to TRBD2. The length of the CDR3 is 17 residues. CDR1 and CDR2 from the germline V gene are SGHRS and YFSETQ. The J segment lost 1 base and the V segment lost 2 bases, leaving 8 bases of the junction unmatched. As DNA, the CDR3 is TGCGCCAGCAGCTTAGGGAGCGGGGCCGTGAACACCGGGGAGCTGTTTTTT. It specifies CASSLGSGAVNTGELFF.

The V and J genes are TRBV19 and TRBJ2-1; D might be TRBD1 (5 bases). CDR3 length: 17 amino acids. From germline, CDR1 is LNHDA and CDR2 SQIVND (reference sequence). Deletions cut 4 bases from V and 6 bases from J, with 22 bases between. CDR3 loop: CASSRGPQDQGRNEQFF. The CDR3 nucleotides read TGTGCCAGTAGTAGGGGCCCGCAAGATCAGGGTCGCAATGAGCAGTTCTTC. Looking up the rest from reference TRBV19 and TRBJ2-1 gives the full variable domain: DGGITQSPKYLFRKEGQNVTLSCEQNLNHDAMYWYRQDPGQGLRLIYYSQIVNDFQKGDIAEGYSVSREKKESFPLTVTSAQKNPTAFYLCASSRGPQDQGRNEQFFGPGTRLTVL.

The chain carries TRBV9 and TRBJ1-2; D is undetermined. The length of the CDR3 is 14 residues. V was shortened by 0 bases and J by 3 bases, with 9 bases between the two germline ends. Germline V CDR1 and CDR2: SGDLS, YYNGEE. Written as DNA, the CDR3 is TGTGCCAGCAGCGTAGTTCCAGTCGACTATGGCTACACCTTC. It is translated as CASSVVPVDYGYTF.

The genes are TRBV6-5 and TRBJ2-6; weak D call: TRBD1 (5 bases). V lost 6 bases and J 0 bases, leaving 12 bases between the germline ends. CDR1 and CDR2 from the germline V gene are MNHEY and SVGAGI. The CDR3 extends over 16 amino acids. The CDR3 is CASRYDRTSGANVLTF. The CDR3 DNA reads TGTGCCAGCAGGTACGACAGAACCTCTGGGGCCAACGTCCTGACTTTC.

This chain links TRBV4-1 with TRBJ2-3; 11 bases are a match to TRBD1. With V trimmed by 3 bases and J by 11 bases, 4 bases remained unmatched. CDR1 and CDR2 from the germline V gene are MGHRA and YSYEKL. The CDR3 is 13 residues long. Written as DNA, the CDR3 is TGCGCCAGCAGCCAGCGCGGGACAGGGGGGCAGTATTTT. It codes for CASSQRGTGGQYF.

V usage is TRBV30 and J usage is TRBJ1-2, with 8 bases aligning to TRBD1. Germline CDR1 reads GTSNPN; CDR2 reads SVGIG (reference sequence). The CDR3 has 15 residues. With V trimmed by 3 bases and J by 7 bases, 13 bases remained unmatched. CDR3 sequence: CAWRGTGAPFPGYTF. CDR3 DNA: TGTGCCTGGAGAGGGACAGGAGCCCCTTTCCCTGGCTACACCTTC.

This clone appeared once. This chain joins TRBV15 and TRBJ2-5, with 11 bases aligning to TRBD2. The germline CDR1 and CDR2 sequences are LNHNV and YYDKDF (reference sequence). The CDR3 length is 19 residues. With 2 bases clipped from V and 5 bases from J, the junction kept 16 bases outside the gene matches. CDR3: CATSRTPGYSGRAVETQYF. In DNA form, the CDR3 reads TGTGCCACCAGCAGAACCCCCGGGTATAGCGGGAGGGCCGTGGAGACCCAGTACTTC.

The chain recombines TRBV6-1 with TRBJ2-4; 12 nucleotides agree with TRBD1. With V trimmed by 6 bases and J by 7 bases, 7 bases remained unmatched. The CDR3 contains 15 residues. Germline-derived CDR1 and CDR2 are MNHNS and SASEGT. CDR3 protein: CASSQLGQGANIQYF. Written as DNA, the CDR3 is TGTGCCAGCAGCCAACTGGGACAGGGGGCGAACATTCAGTACTTC.

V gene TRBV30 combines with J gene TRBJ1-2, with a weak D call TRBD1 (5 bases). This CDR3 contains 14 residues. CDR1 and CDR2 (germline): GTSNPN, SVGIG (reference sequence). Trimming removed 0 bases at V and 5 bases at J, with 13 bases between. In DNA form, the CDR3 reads TGTGCCTGGAGTGTTGGGGCACCCTTATATGGCTACACCTTC. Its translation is CAWSVGAPLYGYTF.

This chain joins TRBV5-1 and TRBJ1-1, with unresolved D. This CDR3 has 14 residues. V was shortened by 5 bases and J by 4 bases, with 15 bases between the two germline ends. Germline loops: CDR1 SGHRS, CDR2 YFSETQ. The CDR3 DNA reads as TGCGCCAGCAGTCTCCAGAGGGAGACCACTGAAGCTTTCTTT. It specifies CASSLQRETTEAFF.

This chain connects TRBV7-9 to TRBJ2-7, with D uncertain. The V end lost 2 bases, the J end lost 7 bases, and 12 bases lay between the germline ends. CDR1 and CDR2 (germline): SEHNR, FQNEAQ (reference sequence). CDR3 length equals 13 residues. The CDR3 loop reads CASSLLSREEQYF. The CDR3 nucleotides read TGTGCCAGCAGCTTATTGTCCCGTGAGGAGCAGTACTTC.

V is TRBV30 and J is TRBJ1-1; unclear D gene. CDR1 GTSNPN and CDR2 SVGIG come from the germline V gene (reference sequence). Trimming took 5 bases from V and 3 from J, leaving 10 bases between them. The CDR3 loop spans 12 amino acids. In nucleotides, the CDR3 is TGTGCCTGGGGTGAGAGGTACACTGAAGCTTTCTTT. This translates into CAWGERYTEAFF.

The CDR3 DNA is TGTGCCAGTCGATCCGACTGGGGCAATCAGCCCCAGCATTTT. The encoded protein is CASRSDWGNQPQHF. The J gene is TRBJ1-5, the V gene TRBV2; D is ambiguous. Trimming removed 9 bases at V and 2 bases at J, with 14 bases between. Germline CDR1 and CDR2: SNHLY and FYNNEI. This CDR3 has 14 amino acids. Supplemented by reference TRBV2 and TRBJ1-5, the full variable domain reads EPEVTQTPSHQVTQMGQEVILRCVPISNHLYFYWYRQILGQKVEFLVSFYNNEISEKSEIFDDQFSVERPDGSNFTLKIRSTKLEDSAMYFCASRSDWGNQPQHFGDGTRLSIL.

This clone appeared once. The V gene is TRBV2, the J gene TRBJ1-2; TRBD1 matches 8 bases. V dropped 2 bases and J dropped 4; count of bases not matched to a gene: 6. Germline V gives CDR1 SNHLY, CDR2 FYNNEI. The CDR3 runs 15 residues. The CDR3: CASSERGQGLYGYTF. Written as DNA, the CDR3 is TGTGCCAGCAGTGAAAGAGGACAGGGCCTCTATGGCTACACCTTC.